This TCR beta chain was recorded in a study of cytomegalovirus exposure and HLA in healthy donors. Across the study: In an early release, HLA-typed donors contributed some 80 million unique TCR sequences.

The study ran its PCR with 60 Vbeta and 13 Jbeta primers. TCRdb's table, derived via immunoSEQ multiplex PCR, lists solely in-frame clones and lacks some. In the table there are 75,000 to 100,000 clones, roughly 70% of which are singletons. With 2 bases removed from V and 6 bases from J, the gap between germline ends came to 10 bases. The CDR3 contains 13 residues. In germline, CDR1 is MNHEY, CDR2 SMNVEV (reference sequence). The sample taken for sequencing was PBMCs. The TCR originated in a male donor in good health and CMV-seronegative. This rearrangement joins TRBV27 to TRBJ1-2, with D possibly TRBD1 on 6 matching bases. Here the CDR3 reads CASSLPSGDGYTF. CDR3 bases: TGTGCCAGCAGTTTACCGTCAGGGGATGGCTACACCTTC.